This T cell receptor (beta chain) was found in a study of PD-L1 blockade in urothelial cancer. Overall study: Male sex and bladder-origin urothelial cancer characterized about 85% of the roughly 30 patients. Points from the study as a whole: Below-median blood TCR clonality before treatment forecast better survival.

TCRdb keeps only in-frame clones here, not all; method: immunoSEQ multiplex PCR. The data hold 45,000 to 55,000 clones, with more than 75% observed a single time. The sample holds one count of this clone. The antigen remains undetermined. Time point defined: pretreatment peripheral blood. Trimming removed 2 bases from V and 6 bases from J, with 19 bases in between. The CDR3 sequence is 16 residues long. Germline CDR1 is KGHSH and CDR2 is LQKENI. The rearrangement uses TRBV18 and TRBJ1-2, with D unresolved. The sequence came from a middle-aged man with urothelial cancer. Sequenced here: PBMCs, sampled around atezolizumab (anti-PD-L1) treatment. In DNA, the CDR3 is TGTGCCAGCTCACCAACCACCAAACGAGGGAGCGATGGCTACACCTTC. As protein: CASSPTTKRGSDGYTF.